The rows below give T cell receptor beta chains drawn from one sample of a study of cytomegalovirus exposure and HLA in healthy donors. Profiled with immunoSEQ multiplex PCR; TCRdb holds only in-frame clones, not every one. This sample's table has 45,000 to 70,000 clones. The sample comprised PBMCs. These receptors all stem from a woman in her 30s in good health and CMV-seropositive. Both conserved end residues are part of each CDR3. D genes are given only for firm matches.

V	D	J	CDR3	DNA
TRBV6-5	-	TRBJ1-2	CASSWQGSGYTF	TGTGCCAGCAGTTGGCAGGGGTCTGGCTACACCTTC
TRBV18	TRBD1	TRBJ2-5	CASSPGQGLGEQYF	TGTGCCAGCTCACCGGGACAGGGTTTAGGAGAGCAGTACTTC
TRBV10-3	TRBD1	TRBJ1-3	CAISESGQGTGNTIYF	TGTGCCATCAGTGAGTCGGGACAGGGGACTGGAAACACCATATATTTT
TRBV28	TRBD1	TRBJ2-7	CASSLGQGLGYEQYF	TGTGCCAGCAGTTTGGGACAGGGTCTAGGCTACGAGCAGTACTTC
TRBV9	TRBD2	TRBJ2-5	CASSAGGGAETQYF	TGTGCCAGCAGCGCGGGGGGAGGGGCGGAGACCCAGTACTTC
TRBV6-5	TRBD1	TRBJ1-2	CASSMGQGLGYTF	TGTGCCAGCAGTATGGGACAGGGCCTCGGCTACACCTTC
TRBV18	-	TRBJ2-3	CASSPTGSTDTQYF	TGTGCCAGCTCACCTACAGGGAGCACAGATACGCAGTATTTT
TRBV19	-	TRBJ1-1	CASSMEGSMNTEAFF	TGTGCCAGTAGTATGGAGGGGAGTATGAACACTGAAGCTTTCTTT
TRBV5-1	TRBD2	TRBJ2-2	CASSSGGAYTGELFF	TGCGCCAGCAGCTCCGGGGGGGCATACACCGGGGAGCTGTTTTTT
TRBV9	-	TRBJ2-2	CASSVDINTGELFF	TGTGCCAGCAGCGTAGACATTAACACCGGGGAGCTGTTTTTT
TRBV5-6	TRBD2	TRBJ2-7	CASIGEGAHEQYF	TGTGCCAGCATCGGGGAGGGAGCCCACGAGCAGTACTTC
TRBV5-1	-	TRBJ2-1	CASSYTGTGNEQFF	TGCGCCAGCAGCTATACAGGGACGGGTAATGAGCAGTTCTTC
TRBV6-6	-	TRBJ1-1	CASSYSSRTEAFF	TGTGCCAGCAGTTACTCTTCGAGAACTGAAGCTTTCTTT
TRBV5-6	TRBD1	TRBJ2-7	CASSFTGDEQYF	TGTGCCAGCAGCTTTACAGGGGACGAGCAGTACTTC
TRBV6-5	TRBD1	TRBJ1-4	CASMGQGSEKLFF	TGTGCCAGCATGGGACAGGGCTCGGAAAAACTGTTTTTT
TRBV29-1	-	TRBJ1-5	CSVESDSNQPQHF	TGCAGCGTTGAGTCAGATAGCAATCAGCCCCAGCATTTT
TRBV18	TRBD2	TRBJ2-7	CASSPKQRGAAGEQYF	TGTGCCAGCTCACCAAAGCAGCGGGGTGCTGCTGGTGAGCAGTACTTC
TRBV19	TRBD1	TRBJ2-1	CASSIAGGTTYNEQFF	TGTGCCAGTAGTATAGCAGGGGGAACGACCTACAATGAGCAGTTCTTC
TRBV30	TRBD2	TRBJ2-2	CAGSLSGRDTGELFF	TGTGCCGGGAGCTTAAGCGGGAGGGACACCGGGGAGCTGTTTTTT
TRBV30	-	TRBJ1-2	CAWSRGADYGYTF	TGTGCCTGGAGTAGGGGTGCCGACTATGGCTACACCTTC
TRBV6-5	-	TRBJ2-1	CASSYSKSGSRGEQFF	TGTGCCAGCAGTTACTCGAAAAGTGGTAGCCGAGGTGAGCAGTTCTTC
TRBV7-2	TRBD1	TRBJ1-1	CASSLARSQGVAFF	TGTGCCAGCAGCTTAGCGAGATCTCAGGGGGTAGCTTTCTTT
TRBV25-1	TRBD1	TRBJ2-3	CASRGQGTDTQYF	TGTGCCAGCAGGGGACAGGGGACAGATACGCAGTATTTT
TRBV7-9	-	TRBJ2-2	CASSLVRPITGELFF	TGTGCCAGCAGCTTAGTGCGGCCGATCACCGGGGAGCTGTTTTTT
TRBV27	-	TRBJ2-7	CASSSTQGGPEQYF	TGTGCCAGCAGCTCGACGCAGGGGGGCCCCGAGCAGTACTTC
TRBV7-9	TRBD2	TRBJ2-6	CASSLRTSGYLSGANVLTF	TGTGCCAGCAGCCTTAGGACTAGCGGTTACCTCTCTGGGGCCAACGTCCTGACTTTC
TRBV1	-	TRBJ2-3	CTSSHNMRGGLDTQYF	TGCACCAGCAGCCACAACATGCGGGGGGGGCTAGATACGCAGTATTTT
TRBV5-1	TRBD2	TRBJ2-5	CASSLWRGGETQYF	TGCGCCAGCAGCCTGTGGCGGGGGGGAGAGACCCAGTACTTC
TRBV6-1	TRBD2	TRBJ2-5	CASCASGATQETQYF	TGTGCCAGCTGTGCCAGCGGGGCGACACAAGAGACCCAGTACTTC
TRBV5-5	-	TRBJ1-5	CASRLTVLGNQPQHF	TGTGCCAGCAGACTTACAGTGCTTGGCAATCAGCCCCAGCATTTT
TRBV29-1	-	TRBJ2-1	CSVEEGGSNEQFF	TGCAGCGTTGAAGAAGGAGGGAGCAATGAGCAGTTCTTC
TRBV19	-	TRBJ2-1	CASSIDQGSYNEQFF	TGTGCCAGTAGTATTGATCAGGGCTCCTACAATGAGCAGTTCTTC
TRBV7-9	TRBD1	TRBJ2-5	CASSPQGGETQYF	TGTGCCAGCAGCCCACAGGGGGGAGAGACCCAGTACTTC
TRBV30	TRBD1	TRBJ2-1	CACLSDRGLYNEQFF	TGTGCCTGTCTTAGCGACAGGGGGCTATACAATGAGCAGTTCTTC
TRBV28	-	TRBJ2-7	CASSLGGLSYEQYF	TGTGCCAGCAGTTTGGGGGGGCTAAGCTACGAGCAGTACTTC
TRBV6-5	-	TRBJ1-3	CASSYSGSSGNTIYF	TGTGCCAGCAGTTACTCGGGCAGCTCTGGAAACACCATATATTTT